These T cell receptor beta chains were read from a single sample in a study of T cell changes during pregnancy in multiple sclerosis. The assay was immunoSEQ multiplex PCR, and TCRdb's table has in-frame clones only and misses some. The sample shows over 50,000 clones, approximately 87% of them seen only once. What was sequenced was peripheral blood from another person, used as feeder cells. These receptors were obtained from a human donor whose cells served as feeder cells for cultures in a pregnancy study. CDR3s include the opening cysteine and the closing phenylalanine or tryptophan. D genes are given only for firm matches. The listing skips clone size in some rows; elsewhere it reads once, few, many or a size class.

D gene,V gene,J gene,clone size,CDR3 DNA,CDR3 protein
TRBD2,TRBV18,TRBJ2-5,NA,TGTGCCAGCTCACCACCCGGGGGGGAGACCCAGTACTTC,CASSPPGGETQYF
NA,TRBV10-1,TRBJ2-3,NA,TGCGCCAGCGGGAACCCAGACGTAGATACGCAGTATTTT,CASGNPDVDTQYF
NA,TRBV6-5,TRBJ2-5,NA,TGTGCCAGCACCGAAACCCCCCCGACCCAGTACTTC,CASTETPPTQYF
TRBD1,TRBV19,TRBJ2-1,NA,TGTGCCAGTAGTACCTCTGGGACAGGGGAATTCAATGAGCAGTTCTTC,CASSTSGTGEFNEQFF
TRBD1,TRBV5-1,TRBJ2-1,NA,TGCGCCAGCAGCTTGATGGGACAGGGGTCCCATGAGCAGTTCTTC,CASSLMGQGSHEQFF
NA,TRBV18,TRBJ2-3,once,TGTGCCAGCTCACCAATTTTCGACGTCCCAGATACGCAGTATTTT,CASSPIFDVPDTQYF
NA,TRBV18,TRBJ1-1,NA,TGTGCCAGCTCACCACAAGGAGGTCCGAAGAACACTGAAGCTTTCTTT,CASSPQGGPKNTEAFF
NA,TRBV18,TRBJ1-1,NA,TGTGCCAGCTCACCACTCGCCTCGAACACTGAAGCTTTCTTT,CASSPLASNTEAFF
NA,TRBV5-1,TRBJ2-6,NA,TGCGCCAGCAGCTTGGCGGGGGGCTACTCTGGGGCCAACGTCCTGACTTTC,CASSLAGGYSGANVLTF
NA,TRBV18,TRBJ2-2,NA,TGTGCCAGCTCACCGGGGACGCCAGGGGAGCTGTTTTTT,CASSPGTPGELFF
NA,TRBV30,TRBJ1-4,NA,TGTGCCTCCAGCCGGGACTCATCTGAAAAACTGTTTTTT,CASSRDSSEKLFF
NA,TRBV19,TRBJ2-7,NA,TGTGCCAGTAGTCCCGTCCCAGGTTACTACGAGCAGTACTTC,CASSPVPGYYEQYF
TRBD1,TRBV19,TRBJ2-3,NA,TGTGCCAGTAGTATCGGGACAGGGTCAGATACGCAGTATTTT,CASSIGTGSDTQYF
NA,TRBV4-3,TRBJ1-6,NA,TGCGCCAGCAGCCCCGTGGGGGGGTCCCTCCACTTT,CASSPVGGSLHF
NA,TRBV7-9,TRBJ1-5,NA,TGTGCCAGCAGCTTAAGTTCCCAGCCCCAGCATTTT,CASSLSSQPQHF
NA,TRBV12-5,TRBJ2-1,NA,TGTGCTAGTGGTATTGTCTATGAGCAGTTCTTC,CASGIVYEQFF
NA,TRBV9,TRBJ1-3,NA,TGTGCCAGCAGCCCCAGGGGACAAAATTCTGGAAACACCATATATTTT,CASSPRGQNSGNTIYF
NA,TRBV6-5,TRBJ2-7,NA,TGTGCCAGCAGTTGGGGAGGTGCGAACTACGAGCAGTACTTC,CASSWGGANYEQYF
TRBD1,TRBV9,TRBJ1-5,NA,TGTGCCAGCAGTCCCGACAGGGACAATCAGCCCCAGCATTTT,CASSPDRDNQPQHF
NA,TRBV5-1,TRBJ1-1,NA,TGCGCCAGCAGCGCCCTCCAAACCACTGAAGCTTTCTTT,CASSALQTTEAFF
TRBD2,TRBV7-2,TRBJ2-5,NA,TGTGCCAGCAGCTCCCCCATTGGACTAGCGGACCAAGAGACCCAGTACTTC,CASSSPIGLADQETQYF
TRBD2,TRBV4-3,TRBJ2-7,few,TGCGCCAGCAGCCAAGATAAGAGCGGGGGTGATTCCTACGAGCAGTACTTC,CASSQDKSGGDSYEQYF
TRBD2,TRBV19,TRBJ2-3,NA,TGTGCCAGTAGTATCGGGGGGAGCACAGATACGCAGTATTTT,CASSIGGSTDTQYF
TRBD2,TRBV30,TRBJ2-3,NA,TGTGCCTGGAGGGGAGCGGGGGGGGCCACAGATACGCAGTATTTT,CAWRGAGGATDTQYF
TRBD1,TRBV28,TRBJ1-2,few,TGTGCCAGCCTCAAAGGGCCAGGGGGGGGCTACACCTTC,CASLKGPGGGYTF
NA,TRBV4-1,TRBJ1-3,NA,TGCGCCAGCAGCCAAGATGTCGTGGTCGGAAACACCATATATTTT,CASSQDVVVGNTIYF
NA,TRBV7-9,TRBJ1-1,NA,TGTGCCAGCAGCTTAGAGGTGAACACTGAAGCTTTCTTT,CASSLEVNTEAFF
TRBD1,TRBV10-3,TRBJ2-7,NA,TGTGCCATCAGTGAGTCGAAAAGAGGGACAGGGGCCGGGCGGCAGTACTTC,CAISESKRGTGAGRQYF
TRBD2,TRBV2,TRBJ2-3,NA,TGTGCCAGCAGTGAACGACTAGCGGAGCCCAGCACAGATACGCAGTATTTT,CASSERLAEPSTDTQYF
TRBD1,TRBV6-1,TRBJ1-6,NA,TGTGCCAGCAGTGATATAGACAGGGGCCGAAGCCCCCTCCACTTT,CASSDIDRGRSPLHF
NA,TRBV13,TRBJ1-1,NA,TGTGCCAGCAGTCCCCTGATAAGGCCAGGGGACACTGAAGCTTTCTTT,CASSPLIRPGDTEAFF
NA,TRBV7-9,TRBJ1-1,NA,TGTGCCAGCAGTATGCTAAGCACTGAAGCTTTCTTT,CASSMLSTEAFF
NA,TRBV19,TRBJ1-2,NA,TGTGCCAGTAGTATAGAGGGGGGCGTAACCGCTTGGGCGTATGGCTACACCTTC,CASSIEGGVTAWAYGYTF
TRBD1,TRBV5-1,TRBJ1-6,NA,TGCGCCAGCAGGGAGGGGGCCCAATCACCCCTCCACTTT,CASREGAQSPLHF
TRBD2,TRBV5-1,TRBJ2-5,NA,TGCGCCAGCAGCCGGACTAGCGACACCCAAGAGACCCAGTACTTC,CASSRTSDTQETQYF
NA,TRBV30,TRBJ1-5,NA,TGTGCCTGGGAAAGGGGGGGATCCCCAGGGCAGCCCCAGCATTTT,CAWERGGSPGQPQHF
NA,TRBV9,TRBJ2-3,NA,TGTGCCAGCAGCCTCCGAGTTGGGTACACTAGCACAGATACGCAGTATTTT,CASSLRVGYTSTDTQYF
TRBD2,TRBV4-2,TRBJ2-1,NA,TGTGCCAGCAGCCAAGACCCTAGCGGGGCCCAGTTCTTC,CASSQDPSGAQFF
NA,TRBV14,TRBJ2-5,NA,TGTGCCAGCAGCCCTTTAGGGTTAGACCTCTCGGAGACCCAGTACTTC,CASSPLGLDLSETQYF